This T cell receptor beta chain was retrieved from a study of prognosis after radiotherapy for stage I lung cancer. Study background: More than 5 patients had squamous cell carcinoma and over ten had adenocarcinoma. Study-wide points: Frequencies of TRBV and TRBJ gene use reportedly varied by whether patients had metastases.

It was by two-round multiplex PCR that TCR beta CDR3 was amplified from genomic DNA. Gene-specific primers for each TRBV and TRBJ gene drove first-round PCR. The second PCR round used universal primers. TCRdb passed the multiplex PCR reads through MiXCR, listing each CDR3 protein once. Here the sample spans fewer than 40,000 distinct CDR3 sequences, 34% being singletons. Germline assignment: CDR1 SGHRS and CDR2 YFSETQ. The V end lost 4 bases, the J end lost 2 bases, and 15 bases lay between the germline ends. This CDR3 is built from 15 residues. Peripheral blood, in approximately 5.7-milliliter volumes, was drawn at each of two time points. This clonotype qualifies as medium-sized. Its antigen is currently unknown.

The specimen was PBMCs, collected before or after stereotactic body radiation therapy (not recorded which). The chain uses TRBV5-1 and TRBJ1-2; D is possibly TRBD1 (6 bases). The receptor's source is a donor over 45 with non-small cell lung cancer. CDR3 sequence: CASSTQTGPNYGYTF. In DNA form, the CDR3 reads TGCGCCAGCAGCACACAGACAGGACCGAACTATGGCTACACCTTC.